This TCR beta chain derives from a study of beta chain features in type 1 diabetes. Regarding the study as a whole: The study left unresolved whether HLA type influences TCRB rearrangement. Patients showed naive, central memory and Treg TCRB repertoires that appeared more similar than those of healthy donors.

cDNA synthesis used the whole RNA isolate, giving expressed TCRB sequences. Sequencing used immunoSEQ multiplex PCR; TCRdb keeps in-frame clones, though not all of them. The repertoire holds a few hundred thousand clones, about 15% seen once, with 0.019% in the top ten. The CDR3 spans 20 residues. The V gene's germline CDR1 is ENHRY and CDR2 SYGVKD. V lost 3 bases and J lost 2; bases outside the gene matches: 11. Regarding this clone: Its specificity is not known.

Sequencing used naive CD4+ T cells from blood. The genes are TRBV10-3 and TRBJ2-6; 12 bases are a match to TRBD1. The TCR originated in a woman younger than 30 in good health. The CDR3 coding sequence is TGTGCCATCAGTGACGGAGTAGGAGGGACAGGGGGCGCTGGGGCCAACGTCCTGACTTTC. Encoded protein: CAISDGVGGTGGAGANVLTF.